A single TCR beta chain is shown here with its context. The ends lost 0 bases at V and 0 bases at J; junction bases unmatched: 4. Germline V gene lookup returns CDR1 SGHNT and CDR2 YYREEE (reference sequence). The length of the CDR3 is 17 residues. The entry originates in a study of CD8 T cells in Susac syndrome. TCR beta sequencing covered blood CD8+ and CD4+ T cells. The multiple sclerosis control group comprised treatment-naive patients with stable or active relapsing-remitting disease. Negative isolation was used for CD8+ and CD4+ T cells and FACS enrichment for TEMRA cells. With random hexamers, reverse transcription was performed on about 0.5 to 1 ug of RNA. An immunoSEQ multiplex PCR amplified TCR beta CDR3 over 54 Vbeta and 13 Jbeta. TCRdb processed the immunoSEQ multiplex PCR reads anew with MiXCR; each CDR3 protein has one entry. The sample consists of about 400,000 distinct CDR3 sequences, 75% to 90% of them appearing once.

The J gene is TRBJ1-2, the V gene TRBV5-4, with 11 nucleotides matching TRBD1. The receptor's source is a human donor with multiple sclerosis. Sequenced: CD8+ T cells from PBMCs. CDR3 amino acids: CASSLAPGQGANYGYTF. The DNA of the CDR3 is TGTGCCAGCAGCTTGGCCCCGGGACAGGGGGCTAACTATGGCTACACCTTC.